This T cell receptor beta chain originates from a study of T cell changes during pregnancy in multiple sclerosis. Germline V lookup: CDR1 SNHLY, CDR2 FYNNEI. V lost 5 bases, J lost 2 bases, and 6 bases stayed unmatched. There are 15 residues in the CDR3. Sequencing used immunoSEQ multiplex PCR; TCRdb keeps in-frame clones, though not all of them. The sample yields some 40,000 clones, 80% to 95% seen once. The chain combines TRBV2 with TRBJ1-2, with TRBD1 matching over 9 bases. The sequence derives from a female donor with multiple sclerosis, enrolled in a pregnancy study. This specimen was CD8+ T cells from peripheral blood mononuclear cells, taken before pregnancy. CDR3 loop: CASSTRTGENYGYTF. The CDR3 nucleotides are TGTGCCAGCAGTACCCGGACAGGGGAGAACTATGGCTACACCTTC.